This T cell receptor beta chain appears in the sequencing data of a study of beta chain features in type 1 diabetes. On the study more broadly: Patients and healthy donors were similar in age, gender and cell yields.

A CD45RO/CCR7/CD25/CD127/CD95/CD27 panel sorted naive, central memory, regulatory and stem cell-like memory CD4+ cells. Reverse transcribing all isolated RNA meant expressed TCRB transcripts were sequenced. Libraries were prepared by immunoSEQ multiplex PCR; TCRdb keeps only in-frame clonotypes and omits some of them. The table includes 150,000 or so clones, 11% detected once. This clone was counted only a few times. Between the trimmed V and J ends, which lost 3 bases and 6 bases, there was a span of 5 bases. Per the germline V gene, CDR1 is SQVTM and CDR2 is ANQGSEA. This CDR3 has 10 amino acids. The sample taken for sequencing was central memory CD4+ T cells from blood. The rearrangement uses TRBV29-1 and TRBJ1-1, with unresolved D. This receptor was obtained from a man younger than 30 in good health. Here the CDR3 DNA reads TGCAGCGTTGATCGCGCTGAAGCTTTCTTT. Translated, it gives CSVDRAEAFF. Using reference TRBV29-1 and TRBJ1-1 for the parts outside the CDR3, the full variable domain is SAVISQKPSRDICQRGTSLTIQCQVDSQVTMMFWYRQQPGQSLTLIATANQGSEATYESGFVIDKFPISRPNLTFSTLTVSNMSPEDSSIYLCSVDRAEAFFGQGTRLTVV.